A single sample is the source of the 32 T cell receptor beta chains below, sequenced in a study of cytomegalovirus exposure and HLA in healthy donors. The data were produced by immunoSEQ multiplex PCR, yet TCRdb's version contains in-frame clones alone and is incomplete. This sample has 50,000 or so clones, with 89% found just once. The sample consisted of PBMCs. These receptors were taken from a woman between 18 and 29 years old in good health and CMV-seropositive.

The chain combines TRBV29-1 with TRBJ1-6; D is ambiguous. The germline V and J ends were trimmed by 5 bases and 7 bases, with 15 bases remaining between them. Germline values: CDR1 SQVTM, CDR2 ANQGSEA. This CDR3 comprises 14 residues. CDR3: CSVIPGDGNSPLHF. CDR3 nucleotide sequence: TGCAGCGTTATCCCAGGCGACGGAAATTCACCCCTCCACTTT. The full variable domain, in which reference TRBV29-1 and TRBJ1-6 provide the parts outside the CDR3, is SAVISQKPSRDICQRGTSLTIQCQVDSQVTMMFWYRQQPGQSLTLIATANQGSEATYESGFVIDKFPISRPNLTFSTLTVSNMSPEDSSIYLCSVIPGDGNSPLHFGNGTRLTVT.

This clone was counted only a few times. J is TRBJ2-5 and V is TRBV30, with a tentative D call TRBD2 (5 bases). V was shortened by 1 base and J by 2 bases, with 26 bases between the two germline ends. The CDR3 extends over 19 amino acids. Germline CDR1 and CDR2: GTSNPN and SVGIG (reference sequence). The chain's CDR3 is CAWSARLSYPPSGQETQYF. The CDR3 nucleotides are TGTGCCTGGAGTGCCCGTCTGTCGTACCCCCCCTCGGGACAAGAGACCCAGTACTTC.

The rearrangement joins TRBV18 to TRBJ1-2, with a weak D call TRBD1 (6 bases). V was trimmed by 6 bases and J by 7 bases, leaving 15 bases between them. The CDR3 length is 13 residues. Germline values: CDR1 KGHSH, CDR2 LQKENI. CDR3 loop: CASSQDRSGGYTF. Here the CDR3 DNA reads TGTGCCAGCTCCCAAGACAGGTCCGGTGGCTACACCTTC.

This rearrangement joins TRBV7-2 to TRBJ1-1; 8 positions match TRBD1. The V gene's germline CDR1 is SGHTA and CDR2 FQGNSA. This CDR3 region has 14 residues. The junction had 3 bases not matched to a gene; V was cut back by 5 bases and J by 1 base. The CDR3 here is CASSLDRGNTEAFF. Written as DNA, the CDR3 is TGTGCCAGCAGCCTCGACAGGGGGAACACTGAAGCTTTCTTT.

This clone was counted a single time. The gene calls are TRBV10-2 and TRBJ1-5, with 8 bases matching TRBD1. J was trimmed by 2 bases and V by 0 bases; bases with no gene match: 18. Germline V gives CDR1 WSHSY, CDR2 SAAADI. The CDR3 length is 21 residues. The CDR3 coding sequence is TGCGCCAGCAGTGAGTCGAGGCACCTGACAGGGGAAGTGAGGGGCAATCAGCCCCAGCATTTT. It is translated as CASSESRHLTGEVRGNQPQHF.

The gene calls are TRBV5-6 and TRBJ2-1; D may be TRBD2 (5 bases). CDR3 length equals 13 residues. Trimming pared 7 bases from V and 12 bases from J, leaving 20 bases between. Germline values: CDR1 SGHDT, CDR2 YYEEEE. The CDR3 protein is CASAKGGGGWQFF. The CDR3 bases are TGTGCCAGCGCAAAAGGCGGAGGCGGCTGGCAGTTCTTC. Looking up the rest from reference TRBV5-6 and TRBJ2-1 gives the full variable domain: DAGVTQSPTHLIKTRGQQVTLRCSPKSGHDTVSWYQQALGQGPQFIFQYYEEEERQRGNFPDRFSGHQFPNYSSELNVNALLLGDSALYLCASAKGGGGWQFFGPGTRLTVL.

The rearrangement links TRBV27 to TRBJ2-1; 14 bases map to TRBD2. Germline trimming cut 7 bases from V and 3 bases from J; bases unmatched to any gene: 5. The germline gives CDR1 MNHEY, CDR2 SMNVEV (reference sequence). The length of the CDR3 is 16 residues. The CDR3 sequence is CASTGTSGGLYNEQFF. DNA for the CDR3: TGTGCCAGCACCGGGACTAGCGGGGGACTCTACAATGAGCAGTTCTTC.

The chain joins TRBV29-1 to TRBJ2-3; TRBD1 matches 8 bases. Per the germline V gene, CDR1 is SQVTM and CDR2 is ANQGSEA. This CDR3 comprises 11 residues. After removal of 7 bases from V and 6 bases from J, the junction contained 3 bases not matched to a gene. The CDR3 bases are TGCAGCGGTTACAGGGGGGATACGCAGTATTTT. Encoded protein: CSGYRGDTQYF.

This chain links TRBV7-3 with TRBJ2-1; no definite D call. Germline CDR1 is SGHTA and CDR2 is FQGTGA. V was cut by 2 bases and J by 7 bases, with 6 bases left in between. The length of the CDR3 is 12 residues. The CDR3 reads CASSLVHNEQFF. CDR3 DNA: TGTGCCAGCAGCTTAGTACATAATGAGCAGTTCTTC.

The gene calls are TRBV6-1 and TRBJ1-3; D perhaps matches TRBD1 (5 bases). The V and J ends lost 2 bases and 4 bases respectively, with 12 bases between them. CDR3 length: 15 residues. Germline CDR1 reads MNHNS; CDR2 reads SASEGT. This chain's CDR3 is CASSEIQGGGNTIYF. The CDR3 DNA sequence: TGTGCCAGCAGTGAAATTCAGGGCGGCGGAAACACCATATATTTT.

The genes are TRBV28 and TRBJ1-2; possibly TRBD1 for D (6 bases). CDR1 is MDHEN and CDR2 is SYDVKM in the germline V gene. CDR3 size: 15 residues. Trimming removed 1 base from V and 4 bases from J, with 13 bases in between. Here the CDR3 reads CASSLYRGAPYGYTF. CDR3 in DNA: TGTGCCAGCAGTTTATATCGGGGGGCGCCCTATGGCTACACCTTC.

The chain combines TRBV6-1 with TRBJ2-7; TRBD1 matches at 11 bases. The germline CDR1 and CDR2 sequences are MNHNS and SASEGT. This CDR3 spans 15 amino acids. The V and J ends lost 1 base and 3 bases, in that order; junction bases with no gene match: 2. In DNA, the CDR3 is TGTGCCAGCAGTGAAGACGGGACAGGGGGCTACGAGCAGTACTTC. Protein product: CASSEDGTGGYEQYF.

The V and J genes are TRBV7-2 and TRBJ1-1; D uncertain. The CDR3 consists of 13 residues. V lost 2 bases and J 3 bases, leaving 7 bases between the germline ends. Germline lookup yields CDR1 SGHTA and CDR2 FQGNSA. DNA of the CDR3: TGTGCCAGCAGCTTATTGCGCGACACTGAAGCTTTCTTT. It encodes CASSLLRDTEAFF.

The V and J genes are TRBV28 and TRBJ2-7; D gene uncertain. V gave up 3 bases and J gave up 2 bases, with 8 bases separating them. Germline CDR1 reads MDHEN; CDR2 reads SYDVKM. This CDR3 has 13 amino acids. The CDR3 DNA sequence: TGTGCCAGCAGTTTTTCCCAGGCCTACGAGCAGTACTTC. Encoded protein: CASSFSQAYEQYF.

This clone is judged medium-sized. The chain carries TRBV6-4 and TRBJ2-3, with TRBD2 identical over 12 bases. This CDR3 contains 15 residues. The germline V gene encodes CDR1 MRHNA and CDR2 SNTAGT. V lost 6 bases to trimming and J lost 3 bases; unmatched junction nucleotides: 4. The CDR3 reads CASSLAGGPTDTQYF. The CDR3 region has the DNA TGTGCCAGCAGCCTAGCGGGGGGGCCGACAGATACGCAGTATTTT.

The table lists this clone with a count of one. The rearrangement joins TRBV27 to TRBJ2-7, with D hard to call. Looked up from germline, CDR1 is MNHEY and CDR2 is SMNVEV (reference sequence). Trimming cost V 2 bases and J 3 bases, with 5 bases left between them. This CDR3 has 12 amino acids. The CDR3 bases are TGTGCCAGCAGTTTAAACGGCTACGAGCAGTACTTC. Translated: CASSLNGYEQYF.

This clone is a singleton in its sample. This chain joins TRBV13 and TRBJ2-7; TRBD2 matches 7 bases. The CDR3 is made up of 14 amino acids. The germline V gene encodes CDR1 PRHDT and CDR2 FYEKMQ (reference sequence). V dropped 1 base and J dropped 2; count of bases not matched to a gene: 2. Here the CDR3 reads CASSLVGGAYEQYF. CDR3 DNA: TGTGCCAGCAGCTTAGTGGGGGGGGCCTACGAGCAGTACTTC.

Regarding this clone: One junction end does not reproduce the germline sequence, and a read error may be involved. The chain couples TRBV7-7 to TRBJ1-1; unclear D gene. This CDR3 spans 19 amino acids. The germline CDR1 and CDR2 sequences are SSHAT and FNYEAQ (reference sequence). CDR3 sequence reads: CASSPLGRDPHQLNTEAFF. For the CDR3, the DNA is TGTGCTAGCAGCCCCCTAGGCAGAGATCCCCACCAATTGAACACTGAAGCTTTCTTT.

The chain carries TRBV6-5 and TRBJ1-2; TRBD1 is a possible D gene (5 bases). In germline, CDR1 is MNHEY, CDR2 SVGAGI. The CDR3 has 13 residues. Trimming shortened V by 0 bases and J by 4 bases, and 6 bases separated the two germline ends. CDR3 sequence: CASSYSDSYGYTF. The CDR3 DNA reads as TGTGCCAGCAGTTACTCTGACAGCTATGGCTACACCTTC.

The gene calls are TRBV4-2 and TRBJ1-2; D is undetermined. V was shortened by 4 bases and J by 5 bases, with 23 bases between the two germline ends. The CDR3 has 17 residues. Per germline, CDR1 LGHNA and CDR2 YNFKEQ. CDR3 DNA: TGTGCCAGCAGCCCCGACCCCCGGGAACCCCCTCCATATGGCTACACCTTC. Protein product: CASSPDPREPPPYGYTF.

The chain couples TRBV10-3 to TRBJ2-5, with D tentatively TRBD1 (5 bases). CDR3 length: 13 amino acids. V was pared by 8 bases and J by 4 bases, with 14 bases between. The germline gives CDR1 ENHRY, CDR2 SYGVKD. In nucleotides, the CDR3 is TGTGCCATCTCCCCCAGGGATGGAGAGACCCAGTACTTC. This gives the protein CAISPRDGETQYF.

The chain recombines TRBV2 with TRBJ1-1, with D possibly being TRBD1 (6 bases). Trimming removed 10 bases from V and 1 base from J, with 16 bases in between. The length of the CDR3 is 14 residues. The germline V gene has CDR1 SNHLY and CDR2 FYNNEI. The CDR3 protein is CANGPGTRNTEAFF. CDR3 coding DNA: TGTGCCAACGGACCCGGGACAAGGAACACTGAAGCTTTCTTT.

CDR3 nucleotide sequence: TGTGCCAGCAGCCCCATGAGTTCCGCATATGGCTACACCTTC. The encoded protein is CASSPMSSAYGYTF. The chain couples TRBV7-2 to TRBJ1-2; D gene ambiguous. The CDR3 runs 14 residues. CDR1 and CDR2 from the germline V gene are SGHTA and FQGNSA. The V gene lost 5 bases and the J gene lost 5 bases, with 15 bases spanning the gap.

This chain uses TRBV28 with TRBJ1-1, with D possibly TRBD1 on 5 matching bases. The V gene lost 1 base and the J gene lost 3 bases, with 9 bases spanning the gap. This CDR3 is 14 amino acids long. Germline assignment: CDR1 MDHEN and CDR2 SYDVKM. As DNA, the CDR3 is TGTGCCAGCAGTTTATTTGCGGGGGACACTGAAGCTTTCTTT. As protein: CASSLFAGDTEAFF.

The chain employs TRBV6-5 and TRBJ1-2, with 7 bases fitting TRBD1. The CDR3 spans 15 residues. CDR1 is MNHEY and CDR2 is SVGAGI in the germline V gene. J gave up 10 bases and V 0 bases, and 11 bases lay outside the gene matches. CDR3 bases: TGTGCCAGCAGTTACTCGGCCTCCGGACAGGTCGCCTACACCTTC. This translates into CASSYSASGQVAYTF.

The V call is TRBV7-3, the J call TRBJ2-3; 11 nucleotides align to TRBD2. The CDR3 covers 15 residues. The V and J ends lost 3 bases and 3 bases, in that order; junction bases with no gene match: 2. Germline lookup yields CDR1 SGHTA and CDR2 FQGTGA. As DNA, the CDR3 is TGTGCCAGCAGCTTTAGCGGGGGGGGAACAGATACGCAGTATTTT. It encodes CASSFSGGGTDTQYF.

The rearrangement links TRBV11-2 to TRBJ2-5; the match to TRBD1 covers 9 bases. After removal of 8 bases from V and 5 bases from J, the junction contained 6 bases not matched to a gene. The CDR3 totals 13 residues. Germline V gene lookup returns CDR1 SGHAT and CDR2 FQNNGV. The CDR3 loop is CASSLGQGETQYF. CDR3 coding DNA: TGTGCCAGCTCGCTCGGACAGGGGGAGACCCAGTACTTC.

The chain carries TRBV6-5 and TRBJ1-1; TRBD1 matches at 9 bases. From germline, CDR1 is MNHEY and CDR2 SVGAGI. V gave up 4 bases and J gave up 3 bases; unmatched junction bases: 6. This CDR3 comprises 15 residues. CDR3 DNA sequence: TGTGCCAGCAGTTCCGTCGACAGGGGGGACACTGAAGCTTTCTTT. Protein: CASSSVDRGDTEAFF.

This clone was counted once. This chain connects TRBV28 to TRBJ2-5; a possible D gene is TRBD2 (6 bases). The CDR3 spans 13 residues. Trimming stripped 7 bases from V and 2 bases from J, with 11 bases between. Germline loops: CDR1 MDHEN, CDR2 SYDVKM. The CDR3 protein is CASNPGGQETQYF. The CDR3 DNA reads TGTGCCAGCAACCCCGGGGGACAAGAGACCCAGTACTTC.

This chain joins TRBV4-3 and TRBJ2-1; D might be TRBD2 (6 bases). Between the trimmed V and J ends, which lost 2 bases and 4 bases, there was a span of 15 bases. Germline V gives CDR1 LGHNA, CDR2 YSLEER. This CDR3 is built from 16 residues. The CDR3 loop reads CASSQWGTSLYNEQFF. In DNA form, the CDR3 reads TGCGCCAGCAGCCAATGGGGGACTTCTCTATACAATGAGCAGTTCTTC.

The chain recombines TRBV19 with TRBJ2-4, with D maybe TRBD2 (5 bases). Germline loops: CDR1 LNHDA, CDR2 SQIVND (reference sequence). There are 15 residues in the CDR3. Trimming stripped 4 bases from V and 3 bases from J, with 13 bases between. The CDR3, as DNA: TGTGCCAGTAGTAGCAGGAGTCGGGGCAAAAACATTCAGTACTTC. As protein: CASSSRSRGKNIQYF. Full variable domain (remainder filled in from reference TRBV19 and TRBJ2-4): DGGITQSPKYLFRKEGQNVTLSCEQNLNHDAMYWYRQDPGQGLRLIYYSQIVNDFQKGDIAEGYSVSREKKESFPLTVTSAQKNPTAFYLCASSSRSRGKNIQYFGAGTRLSVL.

The rearrangement uses TRBV27 and TRBJ2-3, with 14 bases matching TRBD2. Germline values: CDR1 MNHEY, CDR2 SMNVEV (reference sequence). CDR3 length equals 16 residues. The V and J ends lost 8 bases and 11 bases, in that order; junction bases with no gene match: 15. This CDR3 reads CASGRGLAGGALRQYF. The DNA of the CDR3 is TGTGCCAGCGGAAGAGGACTAGCGGGGGGAGCACTCAGGCAGTATTTT.